A selection of T cell receptor beta chains follows, all from one sample in a study of blood T cell repertoires in COVID-19. The repertoire was sequenced with immunoSEQ multiplex PCR; TCRdb's copy has only in-frame clones and lacks some. In the table there are 240,000 or so clones, about 80% of which are singletons. The material sequenced was peripheral blood. The receptors stem from a woman older than 75 with acute or convalescent COVID-19. Both conserved end residues are part of each CDR3. D genes are given only for firm matches. Size values are once, few and many counts, or a class for expanded clones, and some rows have none.

J gene	clone size	D gene	V gene	CDR3 DNA	CDR3 protein
TRBJ2-3	NA	TRBD2	TRBV7-9	TGTGCCAGCAGCTTAGGAGCCAGCGGGGGGAGCCCAGATACGCAGTATTTT	CASSLGASGGSPDTQYF
TRBJ1-5	NA	TRBD1	TRBV3-1/TRBV3-2	TGTGCCAGCAGCCAAGATCCAGGGGGGAGTCAGCCCCAGCATTTT	CASSQDPGGSQPQHF
TRBJ1-2	NA	NA	TRBV28	TGTGCCAGCAGTTTTGAGGGGGGGAACTATGGCTACACCTTC	CASSFEGGNYGYTF
TRBJ1-5	NA	TRBD1	TRBV28	TGTGCCAGCAGTTACCCGGGACAGAATCAGCCCCAGCATTTT	CASSYPGQNQPQHF
TRBJ2-1	NA	NA	TRBV30	TGTGCCTGGAGTGTTGGCAACAATGAGCAGTTCTTC	CAWSVGNNEQFF
TRBJ1-4	NA	NA	TRBV7-9	TGTGCCAGCAGCTACCTCTGGGGCGGCGAAAAACTGTTTTTT	CASSYLWGGEKLFF
TRBJ1-2	many	NA	TRBV12-3/TRBV12-4	TGTGCCAGCAGTTCCCTCCCTAACTATGGCTACACCTTC	CASSSLPNYGYTF
TRBJ1-5	NA	NA	TRBV9	TGTGCCAGCAGCGTAGGGGACACTCATCAGCCCCAGCATTTT	CASSVGDTHQPQHF
TRBJ2-3	NA	NA	TRBV6-5	TGTGCCAGCCGTCCACGCACACAGGATACGCAGTATTTT	CASRPRTQDTQYF
TRBJ2-1	NA	TRBD1	TRBV7-3	TGTGCCAGCAGCTCCCTGGGACAGGCTTACAATGAGCAGTTCTTC	CASSSLGQAYNEQFF
TRBJ1-1	NA	NA	TRBV6-5	TGTGCCAGCAGGGGGGGTACTGAAGCTTTCTTT	CASRGGTEAFF
TRBJ1-3	NA	NA	TRBV5-6	TGTGCCAGCAGCTTAGGGACACCAAACACCATATATTTT	CASSLGTPNTIYF
TRBJ1-2	NA	NA	TRBV19	TGTGCCAGTAGTAAGACAGCCTTCTATGGCTACACCTTC	CASSKTAFYGYTF
TRBJ1-1	NA	NA	TRBV6-1	TGTGCCAGCAGTGAAGTACTGGTTTCTGAAGCTTTCTTT	CASSEVLVSEAFF